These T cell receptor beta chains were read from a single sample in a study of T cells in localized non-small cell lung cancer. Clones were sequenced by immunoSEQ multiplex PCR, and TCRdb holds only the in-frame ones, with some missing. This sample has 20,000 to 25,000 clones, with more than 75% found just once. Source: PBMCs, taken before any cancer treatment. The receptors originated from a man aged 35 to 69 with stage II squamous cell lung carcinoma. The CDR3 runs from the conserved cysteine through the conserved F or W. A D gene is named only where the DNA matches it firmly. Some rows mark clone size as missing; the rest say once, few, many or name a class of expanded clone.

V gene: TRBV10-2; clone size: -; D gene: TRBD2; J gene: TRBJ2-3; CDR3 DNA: TGCGCCAGCAGTGATAGCGGGGGGCAGACAGATACGCAGTATTTT; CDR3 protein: CASSDSGGQTDTQYF
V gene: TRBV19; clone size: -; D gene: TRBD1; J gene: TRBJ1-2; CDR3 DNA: TGTGCCAGTACCCCAAGTGGGACAGGGGGGAACTATGGCTACACCTTC; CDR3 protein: CASTPSGTGGNYGYTF
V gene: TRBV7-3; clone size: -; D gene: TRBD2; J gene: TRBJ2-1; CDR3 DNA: TGTGCCAGCAGCGCCCCCCTTCTAGCGGGAGGGCCCAATGAGCAGTTCTTC; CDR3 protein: CASSAPLLAGGPNEQFF
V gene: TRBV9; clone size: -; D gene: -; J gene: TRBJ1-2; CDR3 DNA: TGTGCCAGCAGCGGCCAGTTGTGGGGTGATGGCTACACCTTC; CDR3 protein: CASSGQLWGDGYTF
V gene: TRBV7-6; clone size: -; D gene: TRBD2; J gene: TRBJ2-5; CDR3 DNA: TGTGCCAGCAGCTTAGTGGCTAGCGGAGTGACAGAGACCCAGTACTTC; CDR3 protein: CASSLVASGVTETQYF
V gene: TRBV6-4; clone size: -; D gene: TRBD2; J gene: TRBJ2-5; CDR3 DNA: TGTGCCAGCAGCTTTTTACTTCAGCGGGGGGCTCAAGAGACCCAGTACTTC; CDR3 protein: CASSFLLQRGAQETQYF
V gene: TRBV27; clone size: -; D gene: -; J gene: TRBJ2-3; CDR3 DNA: TGTGCCAGCCGCCCTGTCCTCACAGATACGCAGTATTTT; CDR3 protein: CASRPVLTDTQYF
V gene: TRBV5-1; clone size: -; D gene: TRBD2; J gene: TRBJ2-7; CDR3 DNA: TGCGCCAGCAGGTCGACTAGCGGGGGGGCCCAGTCCTACGAGCAGTACTTC; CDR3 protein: CASRSTSGGAQSYEQYF
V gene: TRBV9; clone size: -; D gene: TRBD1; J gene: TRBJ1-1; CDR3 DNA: TGTGCCAGCAGCTCAGGACAGGGAGGCACTGAAGCTTTCTTT; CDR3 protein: CASSSGQGGTEAFF
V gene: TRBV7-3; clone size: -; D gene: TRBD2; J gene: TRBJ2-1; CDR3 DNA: TGTGCCAGCAGCTTAAACGCGGGAGGGCTTAACAATGAGCAGTTCTTC; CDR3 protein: CASSLNAGGLNNEQFF
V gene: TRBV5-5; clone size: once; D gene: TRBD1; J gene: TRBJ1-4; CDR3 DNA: TGTGCCAGCAGCTTACAGGGGGCACGTGAAAAACTGTTTTTT; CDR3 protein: CASSLQGAREKLFF
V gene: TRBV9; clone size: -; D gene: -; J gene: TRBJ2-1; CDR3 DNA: TGTGCCAGCAGCCCAGGGCGGAGTCCCTCCTACAATGAGCAGTTCTTC; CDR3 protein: CASSPGRSPSYNEQFF
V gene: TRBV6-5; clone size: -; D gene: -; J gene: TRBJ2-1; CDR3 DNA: TGTGCCAGCAGTTACTCGGGTCCAGGGTACAATGAGCAGTTCTTC; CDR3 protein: CASSYSGPGYNEQFF
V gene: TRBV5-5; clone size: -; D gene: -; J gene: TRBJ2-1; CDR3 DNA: TGTGCCAGCAGCGGGCGGGGCCGTTACAATGAGCAGTTCTTC; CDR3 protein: CASSGRGRYNEQFF
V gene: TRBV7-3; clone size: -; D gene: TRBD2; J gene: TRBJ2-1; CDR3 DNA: TGTGCCAGCAGCCCCCGAGCGGGAGTGAGTATTTATGAGCAGTTCTTC; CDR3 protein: CASSPRAGVSIYEQFF
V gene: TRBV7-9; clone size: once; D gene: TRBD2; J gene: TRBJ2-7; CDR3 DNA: TGTGCCAGCAGACCTTGGGGTGCGGGAGGAATCTACGAGCAGTACTTC; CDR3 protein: CASRPWGAGGIYEQYF
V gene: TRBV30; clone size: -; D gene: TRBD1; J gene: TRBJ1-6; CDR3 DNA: TGTGCCTGGAGACAGGGGGCAAATTCACCCCTCCACTTT; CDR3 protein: CAWRQGANSPLHF
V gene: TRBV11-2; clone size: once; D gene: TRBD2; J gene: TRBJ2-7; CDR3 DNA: TGTGCCAGCAGCCCGAGGGCTAGCGGGAGTTACGAGCAGTACTTC; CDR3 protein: CASSPRASGSYEQYF
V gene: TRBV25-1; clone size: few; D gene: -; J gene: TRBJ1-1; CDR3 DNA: TGTGCCAGCAGTGAGATGGGTAGGGTCGCTGAAGCTTTCTTT; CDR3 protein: CASSEMGRVAEAFF
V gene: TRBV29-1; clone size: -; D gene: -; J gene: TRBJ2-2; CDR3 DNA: TGCAGCGCGATGCAATTCGGGACCGGGGAGCTGTTTTTT; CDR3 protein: CSAMQFGTGELFF
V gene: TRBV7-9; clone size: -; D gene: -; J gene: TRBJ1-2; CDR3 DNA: TGTGCCAGCAGCTTAGCAGGCGGCCAGTATGGCTACACCTTC; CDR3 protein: CASSLAGGQYGYTF
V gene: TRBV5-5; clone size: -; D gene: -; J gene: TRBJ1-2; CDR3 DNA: TGTGCCAGCAGCCCGCGACCGGACTATGGCTACACCTTC; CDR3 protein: CASSPRPDYGYTF
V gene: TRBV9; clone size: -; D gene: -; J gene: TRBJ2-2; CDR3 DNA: TGTGCCAGCAGCCTTGGGACACCGACCGGGGAGCTGTTTTTT; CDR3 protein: CASSLGTPTGELFF
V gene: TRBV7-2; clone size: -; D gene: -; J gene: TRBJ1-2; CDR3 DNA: TGTGCCAGCAGCTTAGACAACCGAAGGAGGGGAAACTATGGCTACACCTTC; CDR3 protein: CASSLDNRRRGNYGYTF
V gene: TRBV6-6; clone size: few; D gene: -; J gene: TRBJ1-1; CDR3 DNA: TGTGCCAGCAGTTACTCCGGAGATAGGGCTTTCTTT; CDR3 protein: CASSYSGDRAFF
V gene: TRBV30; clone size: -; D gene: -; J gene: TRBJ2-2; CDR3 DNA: TGTGCCTGGAGTGCCGACCCTGTCACCACCGGGGAGCTGTTTTTT; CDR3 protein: CAWSADPVTTGELFF
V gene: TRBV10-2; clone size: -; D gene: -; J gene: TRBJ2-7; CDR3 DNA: TGCGCCGCCAGCAGAGGTGGCAGGGCAGCCTACGAGCAGTACTTC; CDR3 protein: CAASRGGRAAYEQYF
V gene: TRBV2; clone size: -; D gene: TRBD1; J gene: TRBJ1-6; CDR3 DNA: TGTGCCAGCAGGGGGACAGGGAATTCACCCCTCCACTTT; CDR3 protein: CASRGTGNSPLHF
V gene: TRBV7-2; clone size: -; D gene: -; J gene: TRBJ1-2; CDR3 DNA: TGTGCCAGCAGCCCCGACAGATTCTATGGCTACACCTTC; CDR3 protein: CASSPDRFYGYTF
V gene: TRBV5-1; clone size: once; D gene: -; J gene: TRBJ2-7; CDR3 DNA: TGCGCCAGCAGCTGGGAAGCCTTGTACGAGCAGTACTTC; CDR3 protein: CASSWEALYEQYF
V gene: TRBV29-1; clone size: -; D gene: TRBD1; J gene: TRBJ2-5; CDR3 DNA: TGCAGCGTTGATGCCGGGCCAGGGGGAGAGACCCAGTACTTC; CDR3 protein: CSVDAGPGGETQYF
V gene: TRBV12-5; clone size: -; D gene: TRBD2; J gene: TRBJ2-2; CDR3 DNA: TGTGCTAGTGGATTGACTTTCTCGGGACTAGCGGGAGACACCGGGGAGCTGTTTTTT; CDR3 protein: CASGLTFSGLAGDTGELFF
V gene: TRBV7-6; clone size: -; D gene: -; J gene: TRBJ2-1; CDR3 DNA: TGTGCCAGCAGCCCGACGGGGGTCCATTGGGAGCATGAGCAGTTCTTC; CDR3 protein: CASSPTGVHWEHEQFF
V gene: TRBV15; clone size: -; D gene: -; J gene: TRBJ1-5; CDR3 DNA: TGTGCCACCAGCTTTAACAGTCACAATCAGCCCCAGCATTTT; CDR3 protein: CATSFNSHNQPQHF
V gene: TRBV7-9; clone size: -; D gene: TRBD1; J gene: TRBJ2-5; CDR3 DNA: TGTGCCAGCAGCTTTGGGGACAGTCGGGAGACCCAGTACTTC; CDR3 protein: CASSFGDSRETQYF
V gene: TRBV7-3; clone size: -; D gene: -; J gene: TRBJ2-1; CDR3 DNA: TGCGCCAGCAGCCACCCCTACGGCGTAGTTGAGTTCTTC; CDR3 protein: CASSHPYGVVEFF
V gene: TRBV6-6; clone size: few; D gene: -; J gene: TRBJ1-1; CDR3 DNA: TGTGCCAGCAGTTACCGCTTGACAGCCGACCTCCCTGAAGCTTTCTTT; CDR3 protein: CASSYRLTADLPEAFF
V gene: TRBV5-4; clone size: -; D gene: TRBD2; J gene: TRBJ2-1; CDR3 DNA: TGTGCCAGCAGCTTGCCCCGGACTAGCGGGAGCTCCTACAATGAGCAGTTCTTC; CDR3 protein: CASSLPRTSGSSYNEQFF
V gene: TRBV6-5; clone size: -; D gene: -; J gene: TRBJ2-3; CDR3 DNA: TGTGCCAGCAGTCTCGAAGAGTCTAGCACAGATACGCAGTATTTT; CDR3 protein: CASSLEESSTDTQYF
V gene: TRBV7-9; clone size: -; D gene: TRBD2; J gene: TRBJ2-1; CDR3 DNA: TGTGCCAGCAGCCCCAGCGGGAGAGGGTACAATGAGCAGTTCTTC; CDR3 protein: CASSPSGRGYNEQFF
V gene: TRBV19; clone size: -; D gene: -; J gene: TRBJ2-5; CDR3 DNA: TGTGCCAGTAGTATATACAGGCTTCCACAAGAGACCCAGTACTTC; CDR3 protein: CASSIYRLPQETQYF